The clone carrying this TCR beta chain turned up a few times. What it recognizes is unknown. This sample is drawn from a study of cytomegalovirus exposure and HLA in healthy donors. Study-level background: The approximately 130 validation repertoires matched the roughly 650 first-cohort repertoires in platform, a later analysis reported.

The assay was immunoSEQ multiplex PCR, and TCRdb's table has in-frame clones only and misses some. The table lists about 88,000 clones, more than 70% of them singletons. Study results and caveats: Reports showed the classifier diagnosing cytomegalovirus status with high specificity and sensitivity. In the roughly 120 validation repertoires, around 95% of cluster scores exceeded 0, per a later analysis.

The CDR3 extends over 12 amino acids. CDR1 and CDR2 from the germline V gene are LNHDA and SQIVND (reference sequence). V lost 8 bases and J 5 bases, leaving 10 bases between the germline ends. The receptor was derived from a woman aged 18 to 35 in good health and CMV-seropositive. The V call is TRBV19, the J call TRBJ1-5; TRBD1 is a possible D gene (5 bases). The sequenced sample consisted of PBMCs. As DNA, the CDR3 is TGTGCCAGTGGGGGGGTAGATCAGCCCCAGCATTTT. Translating gives CASGGVDQPQHF.